A single sample gave rise to the 2 T cell receptor beta chains below, sequenced in a study of shared clonotypes between healthy human individuals. Method: immunoSEQ multiplex PCR; TCRdb's copy keeps in-frame clones and lacks some. This table holds 600,000 to 750,000 clones, approximately 75% found once. The sample consisted of memory CD4+ T cells sorted from blood. The subset is: CD45RA-negative fraction. Receptor source: a woman under 40 in good health.

A remark on this clone: Just one base apart from a much larger clone, this may be a read error. At the DNA level, this CDR3 is encoded by other sequences in the same sample as well. The J gene is TRBJ1-2, the V gene TRBV7-9, with 7 bases identical to TRBD1. The germline V gene encodes CDR1 SEHNR and CDR2 FQNEAQ (reference sequence). The junction had 3 bases not matched to a gene; V was cut back by 5 bases and J by 3 bases. This CDR3 region has 13 residues. The chain's CDR3 is CASSPGTDYGYTF. CDR3 nucleotide sequence: TGTGCCAGCAGCCCCGGGACAGACTATGGCTACACCTTC. The complete variable domain, with remaining parts taken from reference TRBV7-9 and TRBJ1-2, reads DTGVSQNPRHKITKRGQNVTFRCDPISEHNRLYWYRQTLGQGPEFLTYFQNEAQLEKSRLLSDRFSAERPKGSFSTLEIQRTEQGDSAMYLCASSPGTDYGYTFGSGTRLTVV.

This chain joins TRBV28 and TRBJ1-2; D gene uncertain. Trimming removed 4 bases at V and 4 bases at J, with 10 bases between. This CDR3 contains 13 residues. The germline gives CDR1 MDHEN, CDR2 SYDVKM. The CDR3 spells CASSWVVGYGYTF. CDR3 nucleotide sequence: TGTGCCAGCAGTTGGGTGGTCGGCTATGGCTACACCTTC.